This T cell receptor beta chain was identified in a study of T cell responses to AZD1222 COVID-19 vaccine. Regarding the study as a whole: Seropositive status at baseline applied to only 6 or 7 AZD1222 recipients. Females made up more of the donors, who were largely white British, and clonal diversity may have come out too low.

Here immunoSEQ multiplex PCR was the method, and the copy in TCRdb shows in-frame clones only, minus some. The top ten hold under 4% of the sample, which has around 150,000 clones, around 90% seen once. The germline V gene encodes CDR1 MRHNA and CDR2 SNTAGT. The length of the CDR3 is 13 residues. V gave up 6 bases and J gave up 7 bases, with 14 bases separating them. Comments on this clone: Antigen specificity is unknown.

Pooled together were second doses at about 4 or about 12 weeks. The receptor comes from an adult who received the AZD1222 COVID-19 vaccine. The chain employs TRBV6-4 and TRBJ2-3; possibly TRBD1 or TRBD2 for D (5 bases each). The sequences come from peripheral blood, collected 28 days after the second AZD1222 dose. CDR3 in amino acids: CASSEAGTNTQYF. The CDR3 coding sequence is TGTGCCAGCAGCGAGGCCGGGACGAATACGCAGTATTTT.